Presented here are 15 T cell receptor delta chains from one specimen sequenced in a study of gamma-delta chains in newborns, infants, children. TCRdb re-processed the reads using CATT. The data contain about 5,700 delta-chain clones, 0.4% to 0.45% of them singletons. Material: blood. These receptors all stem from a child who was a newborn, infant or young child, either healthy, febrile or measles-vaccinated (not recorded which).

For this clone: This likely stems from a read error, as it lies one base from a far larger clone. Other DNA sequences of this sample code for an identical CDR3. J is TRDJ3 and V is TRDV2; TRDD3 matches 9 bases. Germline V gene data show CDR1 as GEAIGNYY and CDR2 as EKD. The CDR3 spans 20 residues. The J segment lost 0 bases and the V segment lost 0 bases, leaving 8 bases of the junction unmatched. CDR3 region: CACDTVLGDTSSWDTRQMFF. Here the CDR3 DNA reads TGTGCCTGTGACACCGTACTGGGGGACACGAGCTCCTGGGACACCCGACAGATGTTTTTC.

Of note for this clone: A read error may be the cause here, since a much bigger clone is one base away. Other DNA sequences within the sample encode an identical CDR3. CDR3 in DNA: TGTGCCTGTGACCCTATTCGGTGGGGAGATACCTTGACAGCACAACTCTTCTTT. Amino acids: CACDPIRWGDTLTAQLFF. V and J are TRDV2 and TRDJ2; tentative D call: TRDD3 (5 bases). With 3 bases removed from V and 2 bases from J, the gap between germline ends came to 21 bases. Looked up from germline, CDR1 is GEAIGNYY and CDR2 is EKD. The CDR3 covers 18 residues.

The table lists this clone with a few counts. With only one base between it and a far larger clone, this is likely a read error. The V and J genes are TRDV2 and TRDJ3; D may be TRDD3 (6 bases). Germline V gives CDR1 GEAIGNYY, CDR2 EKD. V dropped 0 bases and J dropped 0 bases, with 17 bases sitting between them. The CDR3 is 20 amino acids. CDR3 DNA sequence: TGTGCCTGTGACACCGCCCTGGGGAGCCAGAGCTCCTGGGACACCCGACAGATGTTTTTC. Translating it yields CACDTALGSQSSWDTRQMFF.

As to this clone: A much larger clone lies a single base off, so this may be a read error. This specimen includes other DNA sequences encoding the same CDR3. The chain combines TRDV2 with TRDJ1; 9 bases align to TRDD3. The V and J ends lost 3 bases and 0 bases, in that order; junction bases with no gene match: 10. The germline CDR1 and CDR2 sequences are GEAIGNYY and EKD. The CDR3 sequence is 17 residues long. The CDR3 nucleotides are TGTGCCTGTGACTCTTTACTGGGGGACACTAACACCGATAAACTCATCTTT. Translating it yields CACDSLLGDTNTDKLIF.

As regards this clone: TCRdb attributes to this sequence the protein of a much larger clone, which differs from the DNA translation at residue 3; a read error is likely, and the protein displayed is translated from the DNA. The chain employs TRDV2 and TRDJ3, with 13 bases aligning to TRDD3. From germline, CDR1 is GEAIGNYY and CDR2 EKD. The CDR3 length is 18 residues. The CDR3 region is CARDVLGDTRWDTRQMFF. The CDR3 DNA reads TGTGCCCGTGACGTACTGGGGGATACGCGGTGGGACACCCGACAGATGTTTTTC.

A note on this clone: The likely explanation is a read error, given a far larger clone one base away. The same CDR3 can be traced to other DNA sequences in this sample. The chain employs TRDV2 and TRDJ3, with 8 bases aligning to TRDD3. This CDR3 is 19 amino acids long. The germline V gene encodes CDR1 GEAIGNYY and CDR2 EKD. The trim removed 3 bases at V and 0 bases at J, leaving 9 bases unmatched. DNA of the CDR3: TGTGCCTGTGACCCTACTGGGGGCCCTAGCTCCTGGGACACCCGACAGATGTTTTTC. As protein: CACDPTGGPSSWDTRQMFF.

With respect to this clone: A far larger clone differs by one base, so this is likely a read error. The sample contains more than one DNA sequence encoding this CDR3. CDR3: CACDRLLGDTKLIF. The CDR3 bases are TGTGCCTGTGACCGGCTACTGGGGGATACGAAACTCATCTTT. The chain employs TRDV2 and TRDJ1, with TRDD3 identical over 13 bases. Germline V gives CDR1 GEAIGNYY, CDR2 EKD. Trimming at V came to 3 bases and at J to 8 bases, leaving 5 bases not matched to a gene. CDR3 length: 14 amino acids.

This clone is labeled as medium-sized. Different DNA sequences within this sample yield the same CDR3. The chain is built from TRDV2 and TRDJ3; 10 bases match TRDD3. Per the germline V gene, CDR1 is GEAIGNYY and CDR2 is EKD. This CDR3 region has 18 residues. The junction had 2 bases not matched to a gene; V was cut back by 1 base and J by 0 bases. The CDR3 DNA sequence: TGTGCCTGTGACACTGGGGGATACAGCTCCTGGGACACCCGACAGATGTTTTTC. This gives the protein CACDTGGYSSWDTRQMFF.

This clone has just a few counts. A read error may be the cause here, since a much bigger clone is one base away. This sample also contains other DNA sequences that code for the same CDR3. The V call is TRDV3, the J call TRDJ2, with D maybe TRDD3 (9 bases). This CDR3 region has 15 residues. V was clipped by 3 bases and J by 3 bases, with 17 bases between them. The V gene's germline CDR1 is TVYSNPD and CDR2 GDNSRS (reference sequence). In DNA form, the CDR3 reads TGTGCCTTCTTCCTACTGGGGGACATGACAGCACAACTCTTCTTT. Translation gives CAFFLLGDMTAQLFF.

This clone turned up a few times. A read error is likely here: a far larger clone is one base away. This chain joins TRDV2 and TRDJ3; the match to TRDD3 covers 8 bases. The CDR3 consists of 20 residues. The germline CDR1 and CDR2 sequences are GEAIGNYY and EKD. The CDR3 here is CACDTLGIPRSSRDTRQMFF. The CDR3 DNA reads TGTGCCTGTGACACCCTGGGGATACCTAGAAGCTCCCGGGACACCCGACAGATGTTTTTC.

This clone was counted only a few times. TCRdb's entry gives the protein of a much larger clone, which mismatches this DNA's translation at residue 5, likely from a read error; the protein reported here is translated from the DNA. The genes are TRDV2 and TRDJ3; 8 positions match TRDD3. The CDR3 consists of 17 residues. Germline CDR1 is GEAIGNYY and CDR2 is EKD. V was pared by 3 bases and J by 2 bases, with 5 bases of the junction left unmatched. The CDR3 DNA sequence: TGTGCCTGTGACGCCTGGGGGAACCCCTGGGACACCCGACAGATGTTTTTC. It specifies CACDAWGNPWDTRQMFF.

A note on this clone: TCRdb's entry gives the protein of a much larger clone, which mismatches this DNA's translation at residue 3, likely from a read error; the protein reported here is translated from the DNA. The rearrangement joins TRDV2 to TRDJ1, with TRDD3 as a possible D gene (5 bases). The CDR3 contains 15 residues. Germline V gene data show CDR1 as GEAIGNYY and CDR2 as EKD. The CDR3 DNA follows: TGTGCCCGTGACGCCGTGGGGACTTACACCGATAAACTCATCTTT. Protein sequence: CARDAVGTYTDKLIF.

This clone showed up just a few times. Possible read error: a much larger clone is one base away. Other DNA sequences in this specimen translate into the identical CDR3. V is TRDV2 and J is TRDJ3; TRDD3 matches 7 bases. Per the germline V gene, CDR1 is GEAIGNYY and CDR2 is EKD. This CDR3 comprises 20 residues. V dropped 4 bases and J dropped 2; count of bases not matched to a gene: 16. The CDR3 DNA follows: TGTGCCTGTGATAAGTACTGGGGATCCTCTTCGACCTGGGACACCCGACAGATGTTTTTC. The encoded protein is CACDKYWGSSSTWDTRQMFF.

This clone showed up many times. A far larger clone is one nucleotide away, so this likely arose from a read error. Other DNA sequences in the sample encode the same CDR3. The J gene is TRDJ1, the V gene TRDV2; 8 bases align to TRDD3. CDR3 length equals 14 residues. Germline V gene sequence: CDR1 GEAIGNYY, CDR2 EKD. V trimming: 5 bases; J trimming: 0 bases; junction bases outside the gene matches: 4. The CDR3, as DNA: TGTGCCTGTGGCGTACTGGGGGACACCGATAAACTCATCTTT. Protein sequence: CACGVLGDTDKLIF.

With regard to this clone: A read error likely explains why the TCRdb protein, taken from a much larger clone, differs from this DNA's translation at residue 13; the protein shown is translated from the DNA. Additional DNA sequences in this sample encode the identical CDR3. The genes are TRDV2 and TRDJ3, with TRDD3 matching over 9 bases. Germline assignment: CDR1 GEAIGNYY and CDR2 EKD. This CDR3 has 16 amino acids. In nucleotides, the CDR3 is TGTGCCTGTGACACCGGGGGATACTGGGACACCCGACGGATGTTTTTC. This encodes CACDTGGYWDTRRMFF.